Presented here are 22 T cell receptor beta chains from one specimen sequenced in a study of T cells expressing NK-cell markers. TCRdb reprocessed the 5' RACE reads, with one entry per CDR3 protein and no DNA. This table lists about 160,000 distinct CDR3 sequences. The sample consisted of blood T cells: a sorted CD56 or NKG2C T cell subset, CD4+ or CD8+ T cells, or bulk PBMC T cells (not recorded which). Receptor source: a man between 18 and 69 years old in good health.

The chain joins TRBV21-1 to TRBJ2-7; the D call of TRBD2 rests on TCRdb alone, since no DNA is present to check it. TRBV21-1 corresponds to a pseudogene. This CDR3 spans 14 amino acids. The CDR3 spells CASRTSGGTYEQYF.

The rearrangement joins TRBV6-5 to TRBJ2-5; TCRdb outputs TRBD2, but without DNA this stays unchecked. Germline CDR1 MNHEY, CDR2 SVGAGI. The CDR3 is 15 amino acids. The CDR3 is CASSFSTSGGATQYF.

The CDR3 loop reads CSVEGEKNTGELFF. The chain employs TRBV29-1 and TRBJ2-2. The CDR3 is 14 residues long. CDR1 is SQVTM and CDR2 is ANQGSEA in the germline V gene.

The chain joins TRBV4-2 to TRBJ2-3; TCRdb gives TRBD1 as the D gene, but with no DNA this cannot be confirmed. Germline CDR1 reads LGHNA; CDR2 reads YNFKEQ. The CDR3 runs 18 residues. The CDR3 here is CASSQDPPRDKLTDTQYF.

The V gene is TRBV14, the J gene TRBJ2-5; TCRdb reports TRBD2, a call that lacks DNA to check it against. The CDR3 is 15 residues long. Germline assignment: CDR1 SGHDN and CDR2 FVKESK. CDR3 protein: CASSQTSGTRETQYF.

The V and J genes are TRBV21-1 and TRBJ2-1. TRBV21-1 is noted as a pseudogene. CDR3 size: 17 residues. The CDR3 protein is CASSNSCSVDSYNEQFF.

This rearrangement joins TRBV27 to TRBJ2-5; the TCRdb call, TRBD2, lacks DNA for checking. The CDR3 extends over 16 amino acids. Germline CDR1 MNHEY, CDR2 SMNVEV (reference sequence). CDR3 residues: CASRPLVGNSAETQYF.

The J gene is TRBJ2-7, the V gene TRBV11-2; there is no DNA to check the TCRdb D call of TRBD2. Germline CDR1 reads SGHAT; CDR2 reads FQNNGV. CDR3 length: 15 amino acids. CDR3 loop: CASSASTNLLYEQYF.

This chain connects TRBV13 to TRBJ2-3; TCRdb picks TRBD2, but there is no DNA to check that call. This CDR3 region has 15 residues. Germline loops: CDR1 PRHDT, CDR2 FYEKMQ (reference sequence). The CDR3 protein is CASSQMDFSTDTQYF.

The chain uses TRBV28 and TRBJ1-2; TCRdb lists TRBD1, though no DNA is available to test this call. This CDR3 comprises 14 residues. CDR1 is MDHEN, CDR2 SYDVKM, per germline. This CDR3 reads CASSLPRTGYGYTF.

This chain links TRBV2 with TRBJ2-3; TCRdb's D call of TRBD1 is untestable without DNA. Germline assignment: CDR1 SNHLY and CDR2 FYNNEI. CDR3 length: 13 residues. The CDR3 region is CAGLGGYADTQYF. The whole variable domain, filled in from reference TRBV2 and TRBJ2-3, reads EPEVTQTPSHQVTQMGQEVILRCVPISNHLYFYWYRQILGQKVEFLVSFYNNEISEKSEIFDDQFSVERPDGSNFTLKIRSTKLEDSAMYFCAGLGGYADTQYFGPGTRLTVL.

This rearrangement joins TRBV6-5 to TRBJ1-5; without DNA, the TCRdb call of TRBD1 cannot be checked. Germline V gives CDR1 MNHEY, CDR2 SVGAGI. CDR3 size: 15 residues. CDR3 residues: CASSLTDNSNQPQHF.

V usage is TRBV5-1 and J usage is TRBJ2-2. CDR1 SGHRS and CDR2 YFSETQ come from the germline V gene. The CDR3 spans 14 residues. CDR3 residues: CASSSRQNTGELFF.

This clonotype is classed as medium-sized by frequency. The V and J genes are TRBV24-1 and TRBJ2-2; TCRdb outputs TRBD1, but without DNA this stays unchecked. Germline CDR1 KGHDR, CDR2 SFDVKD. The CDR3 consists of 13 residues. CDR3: CATGGGGAGELFF.

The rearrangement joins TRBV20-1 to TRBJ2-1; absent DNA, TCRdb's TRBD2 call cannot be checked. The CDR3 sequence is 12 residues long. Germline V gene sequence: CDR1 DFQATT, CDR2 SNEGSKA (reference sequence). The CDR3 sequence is CSANHGEREQFF.

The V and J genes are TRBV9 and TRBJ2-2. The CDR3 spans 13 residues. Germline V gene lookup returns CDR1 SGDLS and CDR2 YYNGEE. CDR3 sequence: CASSVRVPGELFF.

Here the CDR3 reads CSASSGVEQFF. This chain uses TRBV20-1 with TRBJ2-1; TCRdb's D call of TRBD2 is untestable without DNA. CDR1 DFQATT and CDR2 SNEGSKA come from the germline V gene (reference sequence). The CDR3 is 11 amino acids.

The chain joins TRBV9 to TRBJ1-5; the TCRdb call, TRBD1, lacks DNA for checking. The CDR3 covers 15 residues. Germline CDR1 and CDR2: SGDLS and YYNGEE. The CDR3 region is CASSPGGTSNQPQHF.

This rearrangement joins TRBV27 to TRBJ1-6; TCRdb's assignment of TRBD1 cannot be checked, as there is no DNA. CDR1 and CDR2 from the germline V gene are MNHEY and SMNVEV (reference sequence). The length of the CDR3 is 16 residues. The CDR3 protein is CASGKGTGGYNSPLHF.

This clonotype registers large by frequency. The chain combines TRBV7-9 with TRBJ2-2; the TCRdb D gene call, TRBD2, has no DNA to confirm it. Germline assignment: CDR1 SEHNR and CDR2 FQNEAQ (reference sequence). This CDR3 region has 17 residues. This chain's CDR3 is CASSLRGPRPSTGELFF.

Here the CDR3 reads CASSQPGQWEETQYF. The rearrangement uses TRBV18 and TRBJ2-5; there is no DNA to check the TCRdb D call of TRBD1. The CDR3 extends over 15 amino acids. Per the germline V gene, CDR1 is KGHSH and CDR2 is LQKENI.

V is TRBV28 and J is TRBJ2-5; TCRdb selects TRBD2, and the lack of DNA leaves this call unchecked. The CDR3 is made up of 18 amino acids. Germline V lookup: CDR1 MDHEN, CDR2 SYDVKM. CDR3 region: CASSQGGWQEGPQETQYF.